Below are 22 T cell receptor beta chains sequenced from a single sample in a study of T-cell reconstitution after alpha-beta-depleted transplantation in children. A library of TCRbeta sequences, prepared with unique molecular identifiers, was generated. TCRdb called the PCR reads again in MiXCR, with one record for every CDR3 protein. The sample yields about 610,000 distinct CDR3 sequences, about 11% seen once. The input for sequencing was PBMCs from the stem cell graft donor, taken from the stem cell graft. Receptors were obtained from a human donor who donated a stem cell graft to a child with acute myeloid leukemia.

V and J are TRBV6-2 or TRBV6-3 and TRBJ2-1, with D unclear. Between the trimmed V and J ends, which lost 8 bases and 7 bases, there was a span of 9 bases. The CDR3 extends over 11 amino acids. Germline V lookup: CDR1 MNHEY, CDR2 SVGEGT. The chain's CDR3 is CASSGWNEQFF. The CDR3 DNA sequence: TGTGCCAGCTCGGGTTGGAATGAGCAGTTCTTC.

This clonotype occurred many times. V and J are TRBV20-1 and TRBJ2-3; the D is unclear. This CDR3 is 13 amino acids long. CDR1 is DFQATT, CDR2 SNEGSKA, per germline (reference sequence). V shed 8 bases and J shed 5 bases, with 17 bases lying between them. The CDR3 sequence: CSRARHLLDTQYF. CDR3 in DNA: TGCAGTCGAGCGAGGCATTTACTAGATACGCAGTATTTT.

The CDR3 reads CSARVRNRLQETQYF. The CDR3 coding sequence is TGCAGTGCTAGGGTCAGGAACAGGCTTCAAGAGACCCAGTACTTC. The rearrangement joins TRBV20-1 to TRBJ2-5, with D possibly matching TRBD1 (5 bases). The V gene lost 3 bases and the J gene lost 2 bases, with 16 bases spanning the gap. The CDR3 extends over 15 amino acids. CDR1 and CDR2 (germline): DFQATT, SNEGSKA (reference sequence).

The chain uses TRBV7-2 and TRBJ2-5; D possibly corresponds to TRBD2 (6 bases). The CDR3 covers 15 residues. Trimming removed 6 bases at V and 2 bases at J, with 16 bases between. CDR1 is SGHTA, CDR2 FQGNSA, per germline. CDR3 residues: CASSSRSSAQETQYF. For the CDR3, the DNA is TGTGCCAGCAGTTCGAGGTCTAGCGCTCAAGAGACCCAGTACTTC.

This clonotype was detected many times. The CDR3 nucleotides are TGTGTCGCGGGCGGGAGATCCTACAATGAGCAGTTCTTC. Protein: CVAGGRSYNEQFF. V usage is TRBV2 and J usage is TRBJ2-1; 7 nucleotides match TRBD2. The CDR3 length is 13 residues. From germline, CDR1 is SNHLY and CDR2 FYNNEI.

CDR3 DNA sequence: TGCGCCAGCAGCCGGTTCTCAGGCGGTCAAGATACGCAGTATTTT. It translates to CASSRFSGGQDTQYF. The rearrangement links TRBV5-1 to TRBJ2-3; D is unresolved. Deletions cut 4 bases from V and 5 bases from J, with 17 bases between. The CDR3 is made up of 15 amino acids. Looked up from germline, CDR1 is SGHRS and CDR2 is YFSETQ.

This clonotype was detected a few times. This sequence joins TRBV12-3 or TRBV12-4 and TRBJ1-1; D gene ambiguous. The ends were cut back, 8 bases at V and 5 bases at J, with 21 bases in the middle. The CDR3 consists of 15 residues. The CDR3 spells CASPPSNYGRTEAFF. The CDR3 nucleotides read TGTGCCAGCCCCCCGTCGAATTATGGGCGGACTGAAGCTTTCTTT.

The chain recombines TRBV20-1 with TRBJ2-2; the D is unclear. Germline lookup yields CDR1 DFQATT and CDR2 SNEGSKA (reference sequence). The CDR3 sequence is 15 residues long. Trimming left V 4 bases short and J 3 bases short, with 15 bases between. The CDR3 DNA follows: TGCAGTGCTAACGCTTCACTAACCTACACCGGGGAGCTGTTTTTT. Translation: CSANASLTYTGELFF.

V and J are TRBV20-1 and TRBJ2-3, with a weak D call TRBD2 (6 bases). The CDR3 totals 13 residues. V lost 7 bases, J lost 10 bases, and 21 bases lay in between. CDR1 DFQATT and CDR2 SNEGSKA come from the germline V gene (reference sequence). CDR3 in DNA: TGCAGTGTCACAGGCGGAGCCTCGGGGGCGCAGTATTTT. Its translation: CSVTGGASGAQYF.

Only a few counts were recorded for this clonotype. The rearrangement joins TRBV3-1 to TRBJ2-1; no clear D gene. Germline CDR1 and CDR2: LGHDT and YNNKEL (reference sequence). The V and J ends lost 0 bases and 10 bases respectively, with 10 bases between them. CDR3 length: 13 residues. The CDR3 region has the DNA TGTGCCAGCAGCCAAGATGTCCTAGGGGAGCAGTTCTTC. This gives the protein CASSQDVLGEQFF.

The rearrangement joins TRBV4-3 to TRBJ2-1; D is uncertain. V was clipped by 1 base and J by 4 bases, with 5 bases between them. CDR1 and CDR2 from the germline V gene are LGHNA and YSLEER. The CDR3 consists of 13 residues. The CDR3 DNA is TGCGCCAGCAGCCAAGTTGAGTACAATGAGCAGTTCTTC. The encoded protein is CASSQVEYNEQFF.

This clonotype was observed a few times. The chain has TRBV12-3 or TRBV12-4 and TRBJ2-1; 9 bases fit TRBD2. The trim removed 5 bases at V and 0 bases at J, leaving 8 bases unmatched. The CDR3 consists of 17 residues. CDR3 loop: CASSKTSGTRSYNEQFF. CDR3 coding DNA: TGTGCCAGCAGTAAGACTAGCGGAACGCGCTCCTACAATGAGCAGTTCTTC.

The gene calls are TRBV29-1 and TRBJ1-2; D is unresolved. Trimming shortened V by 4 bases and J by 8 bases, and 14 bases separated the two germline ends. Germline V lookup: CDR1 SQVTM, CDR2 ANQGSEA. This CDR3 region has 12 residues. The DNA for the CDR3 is TGCAGCGTTGCGTTTGGGGAGGGCGGCTACACCTTC. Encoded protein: CSVAFGEGGYTF.

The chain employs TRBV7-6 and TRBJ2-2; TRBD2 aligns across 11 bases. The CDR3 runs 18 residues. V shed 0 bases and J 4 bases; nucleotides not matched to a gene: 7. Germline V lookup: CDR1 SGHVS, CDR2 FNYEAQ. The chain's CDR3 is CASSLALGTSGFTGELFF. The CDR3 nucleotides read TGTGCCAGCAGCTTAGCGTTAGGGACTAGCGGATTCACCGGGGAGCTGTTTTTT.

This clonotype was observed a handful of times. CDR3 DNA sequence: TGTGCCAGCAGCGCAGGTCGAGATAGCAATCAGCCCCAGCATTTT. Translated, it gives CASSAGRDSNQPQHF. The chain joins TRBV6-1 to TRBJ1-5; D call uncertain. Trimming took off 6 bases at V and 0 bases at J, with 12 bases between the two ends. CDR1 MNHNS and CDR2 SASEGT come from the germline V gene. CDR3 length equals 15 residues.

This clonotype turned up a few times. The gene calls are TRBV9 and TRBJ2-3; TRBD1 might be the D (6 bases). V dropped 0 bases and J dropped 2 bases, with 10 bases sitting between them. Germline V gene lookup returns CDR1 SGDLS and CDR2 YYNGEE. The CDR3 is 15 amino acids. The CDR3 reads CASSVDRESTDTQYF. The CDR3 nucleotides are TGTGCCAGCAGCGTAGACAGGGAATCCACAGATACGCAGTATTTT.

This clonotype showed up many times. This chain's CDR3 is CSVVIGIGPQHF. The DNA for the CDR3 is TGCAGCGTTGTCATCGGAATTGGGCCCCAGCATTTT. The rearrangement links TRBV29-1 to TRBJ1-5, with D unclear. V dropped 4 bases and J dropped 9 bases, with 13 bases sitting between them. The CDR3 has 12 residues. The germline CDR1 and CDR2 sequences are SQVTM and ANQGSEA.

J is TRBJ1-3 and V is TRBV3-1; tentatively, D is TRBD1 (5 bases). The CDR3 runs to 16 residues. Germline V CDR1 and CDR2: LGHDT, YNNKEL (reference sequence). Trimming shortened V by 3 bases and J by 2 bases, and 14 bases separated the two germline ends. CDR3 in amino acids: CASSQLQGGTGNTIYF. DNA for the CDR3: TGTGCCAGCAGCCAGCTGCAGGGAGGAACTGGAAACACCATATATTTT.

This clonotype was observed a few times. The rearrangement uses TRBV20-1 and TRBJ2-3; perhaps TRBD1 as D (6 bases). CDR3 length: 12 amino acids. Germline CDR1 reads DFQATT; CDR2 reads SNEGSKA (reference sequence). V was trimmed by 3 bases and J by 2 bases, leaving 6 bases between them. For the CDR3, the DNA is TGCAGTGCTAGGGGGGCCACAGATACGCAGTATTTT. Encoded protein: CSARGATDTQYF.

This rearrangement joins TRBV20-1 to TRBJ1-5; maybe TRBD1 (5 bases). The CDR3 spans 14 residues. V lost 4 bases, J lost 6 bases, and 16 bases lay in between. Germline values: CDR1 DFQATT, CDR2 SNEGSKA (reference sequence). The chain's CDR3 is CSATRGGSGQPQHF. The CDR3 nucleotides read TGCAGTGCTACGCGGGGGGGGTCCGGTCAGCCCCAGCATTTT.

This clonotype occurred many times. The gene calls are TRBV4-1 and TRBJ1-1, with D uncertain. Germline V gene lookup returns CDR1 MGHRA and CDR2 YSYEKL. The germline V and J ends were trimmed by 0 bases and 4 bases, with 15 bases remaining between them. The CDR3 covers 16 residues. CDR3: CASSQDDARIGTEAFF. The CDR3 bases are TGCGCCAGCAGCCAAGATGACGCCCGGATTGGCACTGAAGCTTTCTTT.

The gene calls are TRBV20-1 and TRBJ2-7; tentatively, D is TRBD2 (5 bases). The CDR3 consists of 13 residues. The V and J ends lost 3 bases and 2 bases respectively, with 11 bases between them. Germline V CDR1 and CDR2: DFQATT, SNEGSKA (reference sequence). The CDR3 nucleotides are TGCAGTGCTAGGGCTACTAGTCCCTACGAGCAGTACTTC. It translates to CSARATSPYEQYF.